Reported below is one T cell receptor (beta chain). CDR3 size: 14 residues. Germline CDR1 LGHNA, CDR2 YSLEER. V shed 3 bases, J shed 2 bases, and the junction held 3 bases outside the gene matches. The data are from a study of blood T cell repertoires in COVID-19. Study information: T cells, B-cell-depleted T cells, or PBMCs provided the cDNA or gDNA that served as material.

Only in-frame clones appear in the TCRdb table, and some are missing; sequencing was by immunoSEQ multiplex PCR. The sample yields about 320,000 clones, 80% to 90% seen once. Specimen: PBMCs or T cells enriched from blood (not recorded which). The chain recombines TRBV4-3 with TRBJ2-7; the match to TRBD1 covers 8 bases. This TCR came from a woman in her late teens or twenties who had recovered from COVID-19. The CDR3 protein is CASSQRTGTYEQYF. The DNA of the CDR3 is TGCGCCAGCAGCCAGAGGACAGGGACCTACGAGCAGTACTTC.